The source of this T cell receptor beta chain is a study of cytomegalovirus exposure and HLA in healthy donors. Overall study: Out of about 180 million T cells, an earlier analysis found 117 million unique TCR beta sequences in total. Study results and limitations: In vitro data verified a few CMV-associated chains as specific for CMV antigens. Only CMV serostatus was available as immune exposure information.

The PCR employed 60 Vbeta primers together with 13 Jbeta primers. In the study's own analysis: There were about 80 million unique TCR beta chains by a later count, and some 11 million of them were shared. Sequencing was performed with immunoSEQ multiplex PCR; in TCRdb, only in-frame clones are kept and a portion is missing. V and J calls and clone size are copied from that table; D and trimming were computed from the DNA. The data show around 200,000 clones, with 55% to 65% seen just once and about 3.2% held by the top ten. Notes on this clone: Its specificity is unknown.

V lost 0 bases and J 2 bases, leaving 13 bases between the germline ends. The CDR3 loop spans 16 amino acids. The germline gives CDR1 LGHNT, CDR2 FRNRAP. The gene calls are TRBV12-5 and TRBJ2-5; the D gene is possibly TRBD1 (5 bases). Sequencing was carried out using PBMCs. The receptor was derived from a man in his forties in good health and CMV-seronegative. CDR3 sequence: CASGLVHTGIQETQYF. The CDR3 DNA sequence: TGTGCTAGTGGTTTGGTACACACAGGTATTCAAGAGACCCAGTACTTC.